This entry concerns a single T cell receptor beta chain. What it recognizes is unknown. This specimen comes from a study of PD-1 blockade in classical Hodgkin lymphoma. Findings and limits, study-wide: It was reported that newly diagnosed patients had less baseline TCR diversity than healthy donors. Baseline diversity resembling that of newly diagnosed patients was seen in complete responders. Anyone who began nivolumab under 1 year after ASCT was excluded. TCR diversity rose significantly by C4D1 in CD4+ but not CD8+ cells.

Time point here: cycle 4 day 1 (C4D1), after 5 to 7 weeks of nivolumab. Relapse after autologous stem cell transplantation occurred in every patient, and brentuximab vedotin exposure varied. The CDR3 loop spans 12 amino acids. The germline CDR1 and CDR2 sequences are SQVTM and ANQGSEA. V shed 2 bases and J shed 0 bases, with 4 bases lying between them. Only in-frame clones appear in the TCRdb table, and some are missing; sequencing was by immunoSEQ multiplex PCR. The profile shows about 31,000 clones, around 81% of them singletons. The sequenced sample was peripheral blood mononuclear cells (PBMCs), obtained before the fourth cycle of nivolumab. This TCR came from a human donor with classical Hodgkin lymphoma. The V call is TRBV29-1, the J call TRBJ1-2; D is unclear. As DNA, the CDR3 is TGCAGCGTTGAATTTTCTAACTATGGCTACACCTTC. Amino acids: CSVEFSNYGYTF.